Below, 27 T cell receptor beta chains from the same sample are listed, as sequenced in a study of blood T cell repertoires in COVID-19. Data came from immunoSEQ multiplex PCR; TCRdb stores just in-frame clones and leaves some out. The sample lists around 160,000 clones; 80% to 90% were seen once. Sequencing was performed on peripheral blood. These receptor sequences come from a man aged 60-69 years with acute or convalescent COVID-19.

The chain has TRBV3-1 (or the pseudogene TRBV3-2) and TRBJ1-3; 11 bases agree with TRBD1. Germline values: CDR1 LGHDT, CDR2 YNNKEL (reference sequence). The V and J ends lost 3 bases and 3 bases, in that order; junction bases with no gene match: 7. The CDR3 consists of 17 residues. This CDR3 is CASSQDRGLLGGNTIYF. CDR3 nucleotides: TGTGCCAGCAGCCAGGACAGGGGGCTTTTGGGTGGAAACACCATATATTTT.

The table lists this clone with a count of one. The chain combines TRBV10-3 with TRBJ1-2; TRBD1 is a possible D gene (6 bases). Between the trimmed V and J ends, which lost 3 bases and 2 bases, there was a span of 16 bases. CDR1 is ENHRY, CDR2 SYGVKD, per germline. The CDR3 is 16 amino acids. In DNA, the CDR3 is TGTGCCATCAGTGACCATCGGGATGGACAGAACTATGGCTACACCTTC. Residues: CAISDHRDGQNYGYTF.

This chain joins TRBV18 and TRBJ2-2, with D uncertain. The germline gives CDR1 KGHSH, CDR2 LQKENI. V gave up 2 bases and J gave up 5 bases, with 6 bases separating them. The CDR3 has 13 residues. The CDR3 here is CASSPSRTGELFF. CDR3 nucleotide sequence: TGTGCCAGCTCACCATCTCGGACCGGGGAGCTGTTTTTT.

The gene calls are TRBV7-9 and TRBJ1-1; D call uncertain. V was clipped by 1 base and J by 0 bases, with 6 bases between them. In germline, CDR1 is SEHNR, CDR2 FQNEAQ (reference sequence). The CDR3 has 14 amino acids. The CDR3, as DNA: TGTGCCAGCAGCTTAGGGCAGGTGAACACTGAAGCTTTCTTT. This sequence encodes CASSLGQVNTEAFF.

The chain couples TRBV6-5 to TRBJ1-6; TRBD1 agrees at 8 bases. There are 14 residues in the CDR3. CDR1 and CDR2 (germline): MNHEY, SVGAGI. J lost 7 bases, V lost 2 bases, and 1 base had no gene match. CDR3 amino acids: CASSYNRGNSPLHF. CDR3 nucleotides: TGTGCCAGCAGTTACAACAGGGGGAATTCACCCCTCCACTTT.

This clone has just a few counts. V and J are TRBV7-6 and TRBJ2-1, with 12 bases that match TRBD2. The V and J ends lost 4 bases and 7 bases, in that order; junction bases with no gene match: 8. The CDR3 covers 16 residues. Germline assignment: CDR1 SGHVS and CDR2 FNYEAQ. This CDR3 is CASSWDGTSGLNEQFF. CDR3 DNA: TGTGCCAGCAGCTGGGATGGGACTAGCGGGCTGAATGAGCAGTTCTTC.

The J gene is TRBJ2-5, the V gene TRBV18; 11 nucleotides agree with TRBD2. CDR1 is KGHSH, CDR2 LQKENI, per germline. The CDR3 runs to 14 residues. Trimming removed 3 bases from V and 3 bases from J; junction bases left unmatched: 0. The CDR3 coding sequence is TGTGCCAGCTCACCGGGACTAGCGGAAGAGACCCAGTACTTC. It encodes CASSPGLAEETQYF.

This chain uses TRBV5-1 with TRBJ2-7, with TRBD2 matching over 9 bases. Germline V gene lookup returns CDR1 SGHRS and CDR2 YFSETQ. CDR3 length: 13 residues. V shed 8 bases and J 1 base; nucleotides not matched to a gene: 4. The CDR3 region has the DNA TGCGCCAGTAGGACTAGCGCATCCTACGAGCAGTACTTC. Protein product: CASRTSASYEQYF.

This chain connects TRBV28 to TRBJ1-6; no firm D call. The CDR3 spans 16 residues. Germline V lookup: CDR1 MDHEN, CDR2 SYDVKM. Trimming removed 1 base at V and 9 bases at J, with 16 bases between. In DNA form, the CDR3 reads TGTGCCAGCAGTTTATTGTCTCGGCCTAGCAGTTCACCCCTCCACTTT. It is translated as CASSLLSRPSSSPLHF.

The chain uses TRBV28 and TRBJ1-5; 10 nucleotides align to TRBD1. J was trimmed by 1 base and V by 3 bases; bases with no gene match: 6. This CDR3 is built from 17 residues. Germline CDR1 and CDR2: MDHEN and SYDVKM. The CDR3 DNA reads as TGTGCCAGCAGTTTGACAGGGGGCGGCTGGAGCAATCAGCCCCAGCATTTT. Amino acid sequence: CASSLTGGGWSNQPQHF.

In its sample, this clone was seen once. The chain carries TRBV18 and TRBJ1-1; D possibly corresponds to TRBD1 (5 bases). The CDR3 length is 13 residues. Trimming stripped 7 bases from V and 1 base from J, with 10 bases between. Germline CDR1 is KGHSH and CDR2 is LQKENI. CDR3 residues: CASLGPENTEAFF. The DNA for the CDR3 is TGTGCCAGCTTGGGGCCAGAGAACACTGAAGCTTTCTTT.

The gene calls are TRBV10-1 and TRBJ2-7, with a possible D match to TRBD2 (6 bases). Trimming took 6 bases from V and 0 from J, leaving 15 bases between them. Germline lookup yields CDR1 WNHNN and CDR2 SYGVQD (reference sequence). The CDR3 extends over 15 amino acids. The CDR3 nucleotides are TGCGCCAGCAGAATTACAGGAGGGCGCTCCTACGAGCAGTACTTC. Amino acids: CASRITGGRSYEQYF.

This chain joins TRBV21-1 and TRBJ2-7; the table's D call TRBD1 went unverified against the DNA. TRBV21-1 is flagged as a pseudogene. This CDR3 has 14 residues. CDR3 protein: CASSGTGMVHEQYF. CDR3 coding DNA: TGTGCCAGCAGCGGGACAGGTATGGTCCACGAGCAGTACTTC.

This clone was picked up a small number of times. The chain has TRBV20-1 and TRBJ1-5; the match to TRBD1 covers 9 bases. J gave up 6 bases and V 3 bases, and 6 bases lay outside the gene matches. CDR1 is DFQATT and CDR2 is SNEGSKA in the germline V gene (reference sequence). The CDR3 spans 14 residues. The CDR3 DNA sequence: TGCAGTGCTAGTAGGACAGGGGCGCGTCAGCCCCAGCATTTT. This sequence encodes CSASRTGARQPQHF.

This clone occurred a few times. The CDR3 spells CASSSTSGSLYEQYF. CDR3 nucleotide sequence: TGTGCCAGCAGCTCCACTAGCGGGAGTCTCTACGAGCAGTACTTC. The rearrangement links TRBV4-2 to TRBJ2-7, with TRBD2 matching 11 bases. CDR1 LGHNA and CDR2 YNFKEQ come from the germline V gene. The CDR3 has 15 residues. The trim removed 5 bases at V and 3 bases at J, leaving 6 bases unmatched.

V is TRBV30 and J is TRBJ2-7, with D uncertain. Trimming removed 5 bases at V and 0 bases at J, with 11 bases between. This CDR3 has 13 amino acids. Germline loops: CDR1 GTSNPN, CDR2 SVGIG (reference sequence). The CDR3 DNA sequence: TGTGCCTGGGCCCAACTGAGCTCCTACGAGCAGTACTTC. It specifies CAWAQLSSYEQYF.

V usage is TRBV28 and J usage is TRBJ2-7; the match to TRBD2 covers 7 bases. The CDR3 loop spans 14 amino acids. Germline CDR1 and CDR2: MDHEN and SYDVKM. The J segment lost 0 bases and the V segment lost 3 bases, leaving 2 bases of the junction unmatched. CDR3 nucleotides: TGTGCCAGCAGTTTGGGCGGGGGCTCCTACGAGCAGTACTTC. It specifies CASSLGGGSYEQYF.

The V and J genes are TRBV19 and TRBJ1-4, with D tentatively TRBD1 (5 bases). Germline-derived CDR1 and CDR2 are LNHDA and SQIVND (reference sequence). V was shortened by 10 bases and J by 6 bases, with 30 bases between the two germline ends. This CDR3 region has 18 residues. CDR3 in DNA: TGTGCCAACCCCCCGGGGGGGACGACTCCATTTGACCATGAAAAACTGTTTTTT. Protein: CANPPGGTTPFDHEKLFF.

The CDR3 is CASSPNSQTEAFF. CDR3 bases: TGTGCCAGCTCACCGAACAGTCAGACTGAAGCTTTCTTT. The chain recombines TRBV18 with TRBJ1-1; D call uncertain. Per the germline V gene, CDR1 is KGHSH and CDR2 is LQKENI. Trimming took 3 bases from V and 5 from J, leaving 10 bases between them. The length of the CDR3 is 13 residues.

The rearrangement uses TRBV28 and TRBJ1-5, with 10 nucleotides matching TRBD1. V was pared by 6 bases and J by 5 bases, with 10 bases of the junction left unmatched. The CDR3 length is 16 residues. The germline V gene encodes CDR1 MDHEN and CDR2 SYDVKM. Written as DNA, the CDR3 is TGTGCCAGCAGCTCCCGGGACAGGGGCATGGATCAGCCCCAGCATTTT. Its protein is CASSSRDRGMDQPQHF.

The chain combines TRBV7-9 with TRBJ2-7, with a weak D call TRBD1 (6 bases). The CDR3 spans 18 residues. Germline-derived CDR1 and CDR2 are SEHNR and FQNEAQ (reference sequence). V was cut by 5 bases and J by 2 bases, with 25 bases left in between. The CDR3 here is CASSQRSMTGRPPYEQYF. Written as DNA, the CDR3 is TGTGCCAGCAGCCAAAGATCAATGACAGGTCGTCCGCCCTACGAGCAGTACTTC.

V usage is TRBV5-1 and J usage is TRBJ2-2, with 7 bases that match TRBD2. The CDR3 spans 17 residues. Germline assignment: CDR1 SGHRS and CDR2 YFSETQ. J was trimmed by 5 bases and V by 4 bases; bases with no gene match: 14. In DNA, the CDR3 is TGCGCCAGCAGCGCAAGCCCCTCCCGCGGGAGTACCGGGGAGCTGTTTTTT. Amino acid sequence: CASSASPSRGSTGELFF.

The rearrangement uses TRBV7-2 and TRBJ2-7; the match to TRBD2 covers 13 bases. This CDR3 has 16 amino acids. Trimming took 4 bases from V and 2 from J; bases not matched to a gene: 5. Germline loops: CDR1 SGHTA, CDR2 FQGNSA. CDR3 bases: TGTGCCAGCAGCTCCTTGACTAGCGGGAGGCCCTACGAGCAGTACTTC. Translated, it gives CASSSLTSGRPYEQYF.

The CDR3 DNA reads as TGTGCCAGCAGTTTATCCTATTCTAGCACAGATACGCAGTATTTT. Its translation is CASSLSYSSTDTQYF. V is TRBV27 and J is TRBJ2-3; D is unresolved. Trimming pared 0 bases from V and 0 bases from J, leaving 7 bases between. CDR1 and CDR2 from the germline V gene are MNHEY and SMNVEV (reference sequence). The CDR3 is 15 amino acids.

This rearrangement joins TRBV4-2 to TRBJ2-1; a weak D match, TRBD1 (6 bases). The germline V and J ends were trimmed by 0 bases and 9 bases, with 9 bases remaining between them. Germline-derived CDR1 and CDR2 are LGHNA and YNFKEQ. The CDR3 loop spans 13 amino acids. The CDR3 DNA follows: TGTGCCAGCAGCCAAGAGGGGGCGCGTGAGCAGTTCTTC. Its translation is CASSQEGAREQFF.

This clone was counted between two and nine times. The chain carries TRBV5-1 and TRBJ1-3; TRBD1 matches at 7 bases. CDR1 is SGHRS and CDR2 is YFSETQ in the germline V gene. This CDR3 is 16 amino acids long. The J segment lost 0 bases and the V segment lost 4 bases, leaving 7 bases of the junction unmatched. CDR3 DNA: TGCGCCAGCAGCAAAGATTCAGGGGGCTCTGGAAACACCATATATTTT. Translating it yields CASSKDSGGSGNTIYF.

This clone came up once. J is TRBJ2-3 and V is TRBV25-1; 7 positions match TRBD2. The CDR3 extends over 15 amino acids. Germline V gives CDR1 MGHDK, CDR2 SYGVNS. The V and J ends lost 7 bases and 6 bases, in that order; junction bases with no gene match: 13. CDR3 coding DNA: TGTGCCAGCACCAGCGGGCCTGCGGGGGTGGATACGCAGTATTTT. Translation: CASTSGPAGVDTQYF.